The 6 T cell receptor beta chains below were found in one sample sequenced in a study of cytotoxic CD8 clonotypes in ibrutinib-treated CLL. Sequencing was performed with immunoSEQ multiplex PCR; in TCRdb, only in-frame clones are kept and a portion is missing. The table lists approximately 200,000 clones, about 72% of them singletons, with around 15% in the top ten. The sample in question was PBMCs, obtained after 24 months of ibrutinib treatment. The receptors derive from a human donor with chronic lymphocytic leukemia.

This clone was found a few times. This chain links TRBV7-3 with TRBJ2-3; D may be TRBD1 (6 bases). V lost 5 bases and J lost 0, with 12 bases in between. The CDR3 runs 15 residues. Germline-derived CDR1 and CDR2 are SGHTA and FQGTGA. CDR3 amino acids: CASSTTGTSTDTQYF. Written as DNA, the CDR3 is TGTGCCAGCAGCACCACAGGGACCAGCACAGATACGCAGTATTTT.

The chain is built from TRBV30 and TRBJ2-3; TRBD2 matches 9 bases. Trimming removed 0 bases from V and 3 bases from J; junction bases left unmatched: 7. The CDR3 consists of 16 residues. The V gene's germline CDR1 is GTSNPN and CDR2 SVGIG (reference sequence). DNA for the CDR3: TGTGCCTGGAGTGTACGTGGACTAGCGAGGACAGATACGCAGTATTTT. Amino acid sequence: CAWSVRGLARTDTQYF.

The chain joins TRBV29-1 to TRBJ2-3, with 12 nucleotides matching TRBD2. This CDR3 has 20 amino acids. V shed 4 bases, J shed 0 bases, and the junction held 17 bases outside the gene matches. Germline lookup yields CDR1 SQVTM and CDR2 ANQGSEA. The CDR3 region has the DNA TGCAGCGTTGTGGGGGGGTCGACTAGCGGGAGTTTGATTAGCACAGATACGCAGTATTTT. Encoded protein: CSVVGGSTSGSLISTDTQYF.

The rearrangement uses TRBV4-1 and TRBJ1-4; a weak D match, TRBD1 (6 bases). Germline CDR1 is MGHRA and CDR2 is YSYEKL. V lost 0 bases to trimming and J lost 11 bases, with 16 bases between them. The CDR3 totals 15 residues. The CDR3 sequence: CASSQENRDFPKLFF. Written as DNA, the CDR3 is TGCGCCAGCAGCCAAGAAAACAGGGATTTCCCTAAACTGTTTTTT.

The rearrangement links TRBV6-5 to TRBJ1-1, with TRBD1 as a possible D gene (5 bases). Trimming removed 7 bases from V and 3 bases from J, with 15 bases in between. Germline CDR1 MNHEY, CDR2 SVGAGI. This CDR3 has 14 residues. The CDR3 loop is CASTPTARDTEAFF. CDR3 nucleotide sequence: TGTGCCAGCACCCCGACAGCCCGGGACACTGAAGCTTTCTTT.

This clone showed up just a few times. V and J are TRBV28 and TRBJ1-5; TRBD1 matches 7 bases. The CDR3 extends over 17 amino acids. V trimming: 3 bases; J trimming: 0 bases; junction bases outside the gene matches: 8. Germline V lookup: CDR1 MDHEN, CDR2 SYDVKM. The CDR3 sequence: CASSFTRDRNSNQPQHF. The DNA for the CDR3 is TGTGCCAGCAGTTTTACCCGGGACAGAAATAGCAATCAGCCCCAGCATTTT.